The T cell receptor (beta chain) described here comes from a study of shared clonotypes between healthy human individuals. The table came from immunoSEQ multiplex PCR; TCRdb's copy has only in-frame clones and leaves some out. The sample shows 300,000 to 350,000 clones, roughly 70% of them seen only once. This sequence originates from a man between 25 and 39 years old in good health. The sample consisted of memory CD4+ T cells sorted from blood. The subset here: CD45RA-negative fraction.

CDR3 protein: CASSLGGTEETQYF. The DNA of the CDR3 is TGTGCCAGCAGCTTGGGAGGAACCGAAGAGACCCAGTACTTC. The chain employs TRBV11-3 and TRBJ2-5; a weak D match, TRBD2 (6 bases). CDR1 and CDR2 (germline): SGHNT, YENEEA. The germline V and J ends were trimmed by 3 bases and 3 bases, with 11 bases remaining between them. The CDR3 runs 14 residues.